This TCR beta chain came from a study of cytomegalovirus exposure and HLA in healthy donors. This table comes from immunoSEQ multiplex PCR, and its TCRdb copy is limited to in-frame clones, with some not included. The table has about 150,000 clones, 86% seen once. The study, taken as a whole, reports: Specificity of a few CMV-associated chains for CMV antigens was verified in vitro.

With 7 bases removed from V and 6 bases from J, the gap between germline ends came to 14 bases. In germline, CDR1 is MNHNY, CDR2 SVGAGI (reference sequence). The CDR3 consists of 13 residues. The donors were in the roughly 130-subject validation cohort, distinct from the 666-subject first cohort. Worth noting for this clone: Its antigen is still unknown.

This clonotype was sampled from a man aged 18 to 29 in good health and CMV-seropositive. Sequences were obtained from PBMCs. The chain has TRBV6-6 and TRBJ2-3, with D perhaps TRBD2 (6 bases). CDR3 sequence: CASTFTRGDTQYF. The CDR3 bases are TGTGCCAGCACTTTTACTCGGGGGGATACGCAGTATTTT.